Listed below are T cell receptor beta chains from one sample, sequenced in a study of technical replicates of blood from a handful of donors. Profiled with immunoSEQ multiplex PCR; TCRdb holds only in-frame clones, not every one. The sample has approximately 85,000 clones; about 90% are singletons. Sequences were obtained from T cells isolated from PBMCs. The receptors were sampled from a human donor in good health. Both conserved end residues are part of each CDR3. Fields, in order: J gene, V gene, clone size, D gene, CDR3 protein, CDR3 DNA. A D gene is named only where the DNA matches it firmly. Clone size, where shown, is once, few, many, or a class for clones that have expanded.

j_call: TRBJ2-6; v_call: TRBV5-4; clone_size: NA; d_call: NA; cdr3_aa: CASSLGGLTSGANVLTF; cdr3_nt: TGTGCCAGCAGCTTGGGGGGCCTCACCTCTGGGGCCAACGTCCTGACTTTC
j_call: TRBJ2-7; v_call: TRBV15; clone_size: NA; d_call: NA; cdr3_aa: CATSRDRAGEQYF; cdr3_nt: TGTGCCACCAGCAGAGACAGGGCAGGCGAGCAGTACTTC
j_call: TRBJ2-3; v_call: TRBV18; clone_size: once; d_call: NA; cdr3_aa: CASSPGDTQYF; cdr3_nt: TGTGCCAGCTCACCAGGCGATACGCAGTATTTT
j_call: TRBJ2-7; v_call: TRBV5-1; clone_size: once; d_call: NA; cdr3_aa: CASSLVAEAYEQYF; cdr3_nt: TGCGCCAGCAGCTTGGTAGCTGAAGCCTACGAGCAGTACTTC
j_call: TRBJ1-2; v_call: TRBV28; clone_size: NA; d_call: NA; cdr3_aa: CASSSDGYTF; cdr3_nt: TGTGCCAGCAGTTCTGATGGCTACACCTTC
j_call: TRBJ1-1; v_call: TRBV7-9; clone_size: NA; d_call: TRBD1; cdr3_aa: CASSKSTGAEAFF; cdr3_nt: TGTGCCAGCAGCAAATCCACAGGGGCGGAAGCTTTCTTT
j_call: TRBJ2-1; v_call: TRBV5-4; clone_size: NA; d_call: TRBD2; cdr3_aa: CASSLGLAGVNEQFF; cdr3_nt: TGTGCCAGCAGCTTGGGACTAGCGGGGGTGAATGAGCAGTTCTTC
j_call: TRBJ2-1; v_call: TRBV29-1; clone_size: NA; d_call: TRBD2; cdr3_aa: CSVGSGGSSEQFF; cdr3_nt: TGCAGCGTGGGTAGCGGGGGAAGTAGTGAGCAGTTCTTC
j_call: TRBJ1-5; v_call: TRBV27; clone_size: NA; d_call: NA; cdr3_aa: CASSLVPGNQPQHF; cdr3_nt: TGTGCCAGCAGTTTAGTCCCAGGCAATCAGCCCCAGCATTTT
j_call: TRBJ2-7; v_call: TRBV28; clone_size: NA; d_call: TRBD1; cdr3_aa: CASRVEDRGLSYEQYF; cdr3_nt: TGTGCCAGCAGGGTGGAAGACAGGGGGCTATCCTACGAGCAGTACTTC